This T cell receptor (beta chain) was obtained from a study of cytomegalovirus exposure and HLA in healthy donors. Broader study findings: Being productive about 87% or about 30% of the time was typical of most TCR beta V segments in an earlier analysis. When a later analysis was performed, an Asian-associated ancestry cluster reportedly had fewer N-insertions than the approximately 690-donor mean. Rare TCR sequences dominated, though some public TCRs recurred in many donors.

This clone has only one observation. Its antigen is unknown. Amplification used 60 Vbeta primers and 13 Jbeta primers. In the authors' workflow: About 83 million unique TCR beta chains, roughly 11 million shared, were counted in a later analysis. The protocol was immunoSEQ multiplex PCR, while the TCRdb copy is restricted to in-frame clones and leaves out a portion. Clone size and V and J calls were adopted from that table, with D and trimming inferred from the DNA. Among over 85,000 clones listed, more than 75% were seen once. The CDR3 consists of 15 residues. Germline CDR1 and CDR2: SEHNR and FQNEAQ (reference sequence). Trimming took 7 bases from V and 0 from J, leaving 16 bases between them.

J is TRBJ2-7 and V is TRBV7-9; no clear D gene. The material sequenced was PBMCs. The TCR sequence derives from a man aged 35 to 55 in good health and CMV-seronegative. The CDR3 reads CASTISLGNSYEQYF. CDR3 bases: TGTGCCAGCACCATCTCCCTGGGCAACTCCTACGAGCAGTACTTC.